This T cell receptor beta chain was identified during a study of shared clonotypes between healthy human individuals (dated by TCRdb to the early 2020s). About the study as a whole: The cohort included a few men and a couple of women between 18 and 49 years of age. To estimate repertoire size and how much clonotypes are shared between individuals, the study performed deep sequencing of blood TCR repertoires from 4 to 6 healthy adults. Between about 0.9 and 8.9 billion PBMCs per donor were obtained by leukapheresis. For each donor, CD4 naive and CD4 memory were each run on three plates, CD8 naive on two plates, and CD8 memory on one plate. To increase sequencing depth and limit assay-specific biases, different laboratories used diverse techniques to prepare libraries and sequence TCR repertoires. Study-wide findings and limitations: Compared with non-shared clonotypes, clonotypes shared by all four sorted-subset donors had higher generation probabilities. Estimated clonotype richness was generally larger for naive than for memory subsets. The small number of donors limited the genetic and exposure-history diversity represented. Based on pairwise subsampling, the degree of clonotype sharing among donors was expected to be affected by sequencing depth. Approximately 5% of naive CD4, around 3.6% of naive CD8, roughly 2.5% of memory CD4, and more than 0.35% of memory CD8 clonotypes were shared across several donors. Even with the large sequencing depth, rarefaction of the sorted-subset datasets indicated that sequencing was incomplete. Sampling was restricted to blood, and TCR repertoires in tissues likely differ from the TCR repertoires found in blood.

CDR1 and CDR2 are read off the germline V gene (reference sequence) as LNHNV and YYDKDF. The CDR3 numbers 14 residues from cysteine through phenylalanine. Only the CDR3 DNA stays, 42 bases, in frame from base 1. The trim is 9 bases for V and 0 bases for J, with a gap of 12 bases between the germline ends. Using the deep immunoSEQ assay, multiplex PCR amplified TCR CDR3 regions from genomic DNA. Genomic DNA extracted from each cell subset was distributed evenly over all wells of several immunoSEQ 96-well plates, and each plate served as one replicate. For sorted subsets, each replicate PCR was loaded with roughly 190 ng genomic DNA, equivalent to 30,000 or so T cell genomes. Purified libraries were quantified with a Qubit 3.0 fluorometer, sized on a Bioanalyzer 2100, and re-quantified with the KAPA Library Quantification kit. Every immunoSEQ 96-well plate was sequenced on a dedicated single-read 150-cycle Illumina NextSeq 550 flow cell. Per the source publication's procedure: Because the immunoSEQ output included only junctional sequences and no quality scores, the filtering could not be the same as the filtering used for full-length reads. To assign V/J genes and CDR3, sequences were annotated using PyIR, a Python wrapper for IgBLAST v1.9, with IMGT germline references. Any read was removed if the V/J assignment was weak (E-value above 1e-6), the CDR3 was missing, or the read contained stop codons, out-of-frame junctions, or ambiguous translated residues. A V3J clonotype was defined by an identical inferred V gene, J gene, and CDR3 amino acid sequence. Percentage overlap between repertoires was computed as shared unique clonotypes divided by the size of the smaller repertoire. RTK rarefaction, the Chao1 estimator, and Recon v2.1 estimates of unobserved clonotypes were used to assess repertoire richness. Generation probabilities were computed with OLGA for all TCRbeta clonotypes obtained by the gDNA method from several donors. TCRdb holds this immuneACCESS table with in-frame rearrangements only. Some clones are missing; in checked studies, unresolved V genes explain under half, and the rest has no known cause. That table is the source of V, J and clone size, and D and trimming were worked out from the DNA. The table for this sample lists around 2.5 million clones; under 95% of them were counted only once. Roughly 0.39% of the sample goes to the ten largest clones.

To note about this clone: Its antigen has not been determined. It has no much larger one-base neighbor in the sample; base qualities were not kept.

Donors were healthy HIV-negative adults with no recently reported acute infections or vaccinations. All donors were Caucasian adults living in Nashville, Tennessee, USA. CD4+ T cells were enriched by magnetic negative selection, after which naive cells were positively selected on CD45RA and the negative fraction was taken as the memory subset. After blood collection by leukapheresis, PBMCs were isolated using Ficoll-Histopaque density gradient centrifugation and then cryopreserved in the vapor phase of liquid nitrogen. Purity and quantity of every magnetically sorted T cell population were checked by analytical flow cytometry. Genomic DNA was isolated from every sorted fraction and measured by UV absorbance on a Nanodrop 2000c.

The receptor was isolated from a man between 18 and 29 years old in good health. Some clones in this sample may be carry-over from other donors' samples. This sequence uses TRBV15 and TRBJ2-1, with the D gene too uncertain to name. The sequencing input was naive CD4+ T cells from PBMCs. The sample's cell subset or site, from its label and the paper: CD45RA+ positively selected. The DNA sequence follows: TGTGCCACGTTTAAACAAGGCTCCTACAATGAGCAGTTCTTC. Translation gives CATFKQGSYNEQFF.